The T cell receptor beta chain under discussion was sequenced for a study of shared clonotypes between healthy human individuals. Study results and limitations: Clonotypes that were shared across several donors made up around 5% of naive CD4 clonotypes.

J was trimmed by 4 bases and V by 5 bases; bases with no gene match: 6. From germline, CDR1 is SGHVS and CDR2 FNYEAQ. The CDR3 consists of 16 residues. Profiling relied on immunoSEQ multiplex PCR, and the TCRdb table lists in-frame clones only, not all of them. Of hundreds of thousands of clones in the sample, under 95% were seen once. With respect to this clone: Its matching antigen is unknown.

Naive CD8 cells were CD45RO-negative, positively selected for CCR7, excluding terminally differentiated effector memory CD45RA+ cells. Sequenced input: naive CD8+ T cells sorted from blood. The sequence was obtained from a young man in good health. The chain employs TRBV7-6 and TRBJ2-3; 13 bases are a match to TRBD2. Here the CDR3 reads CASSGWTSGRSDTQYF. The CDR3 nucleotides read TGTGCCAGCAGCGGTTGGACTAGCGGGAGATCAGATACGCAGTATTTT.